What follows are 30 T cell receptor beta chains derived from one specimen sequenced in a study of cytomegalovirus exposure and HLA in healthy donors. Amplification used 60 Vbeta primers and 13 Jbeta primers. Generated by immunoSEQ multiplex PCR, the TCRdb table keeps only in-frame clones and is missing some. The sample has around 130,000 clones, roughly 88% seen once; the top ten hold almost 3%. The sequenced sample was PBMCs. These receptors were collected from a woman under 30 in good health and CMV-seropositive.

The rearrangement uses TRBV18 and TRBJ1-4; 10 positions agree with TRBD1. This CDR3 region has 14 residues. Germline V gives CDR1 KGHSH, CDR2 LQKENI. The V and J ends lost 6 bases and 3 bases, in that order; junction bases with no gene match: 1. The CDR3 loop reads CASSGQGSNEKLFF. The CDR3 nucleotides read TGTGCCAGCTCGGGACAGGGGTCTAATGAAAAACTGTTTTTT.

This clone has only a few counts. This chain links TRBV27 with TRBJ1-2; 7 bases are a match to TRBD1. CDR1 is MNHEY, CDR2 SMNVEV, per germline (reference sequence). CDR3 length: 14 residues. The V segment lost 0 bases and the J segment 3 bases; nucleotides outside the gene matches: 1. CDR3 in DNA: TGTGCCAGCAGTTTATCGGGACAGTACTATGGCTACACCTTC. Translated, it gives CASSLSGQYYGYTF.

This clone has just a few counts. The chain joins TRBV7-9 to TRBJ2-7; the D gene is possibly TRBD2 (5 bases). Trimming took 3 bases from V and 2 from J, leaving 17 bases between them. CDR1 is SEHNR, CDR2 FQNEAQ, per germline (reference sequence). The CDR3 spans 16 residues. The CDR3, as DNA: TGTGCCAGCAGCTTCATTCAGCGGACGGGCGCCTACGAGCAGTACTTC. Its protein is CASSFIQRTGAYEQYF.

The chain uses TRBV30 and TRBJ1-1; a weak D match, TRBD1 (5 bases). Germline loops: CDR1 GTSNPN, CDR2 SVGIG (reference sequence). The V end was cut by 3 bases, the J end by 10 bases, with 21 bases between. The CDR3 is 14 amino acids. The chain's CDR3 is CAWSPWGEPSLAFF. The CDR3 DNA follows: TGTGCCTGGAGCCCTTGGGGGGAGCCAAGTTTAGCTTTCTTT.

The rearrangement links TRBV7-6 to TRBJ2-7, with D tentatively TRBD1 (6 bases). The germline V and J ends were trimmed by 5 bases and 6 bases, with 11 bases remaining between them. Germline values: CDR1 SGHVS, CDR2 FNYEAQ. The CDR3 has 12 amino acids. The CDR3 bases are TGTGCCAGCAGCCCGGACAGTTCCGAGCAGTACTTC. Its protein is CASSPDSSEQYF.

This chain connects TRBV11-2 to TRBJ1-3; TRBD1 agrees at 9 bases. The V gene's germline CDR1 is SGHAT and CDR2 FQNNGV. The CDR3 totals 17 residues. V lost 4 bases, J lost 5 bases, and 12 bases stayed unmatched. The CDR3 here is CASSSPGQGERRNTIYF. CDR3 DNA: TGTGCCAGCAGCTCCCCGGGACAGGGAGAAAGACGAAACACCATATATTTT.

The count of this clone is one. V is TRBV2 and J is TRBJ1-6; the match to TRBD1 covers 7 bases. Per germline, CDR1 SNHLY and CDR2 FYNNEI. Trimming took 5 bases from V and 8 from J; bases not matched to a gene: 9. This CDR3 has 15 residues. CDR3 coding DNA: TGTGCCAGCAGTACACGGACAGGCCTCGATTCACCCCTCCACTTT. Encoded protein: CASSTRTGLDSPLHF.

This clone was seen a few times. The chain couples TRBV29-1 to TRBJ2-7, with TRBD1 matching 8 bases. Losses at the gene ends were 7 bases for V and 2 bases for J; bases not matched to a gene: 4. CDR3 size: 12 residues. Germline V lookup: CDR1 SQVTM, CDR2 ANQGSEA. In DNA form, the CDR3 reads TGCAGCGCACGACAGGGGACCTACGAGCAGTACTTC. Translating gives CSARQGTYEQYF.

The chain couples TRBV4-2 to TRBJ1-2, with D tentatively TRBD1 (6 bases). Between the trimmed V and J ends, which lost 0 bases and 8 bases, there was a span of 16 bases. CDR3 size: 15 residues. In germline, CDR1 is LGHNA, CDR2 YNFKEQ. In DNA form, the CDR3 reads TGTGCCAGCAGCCAAGAACCAGGGGCGCAGAGGGGCTACACCTTC. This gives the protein CASSQEPGAQRGYTF.

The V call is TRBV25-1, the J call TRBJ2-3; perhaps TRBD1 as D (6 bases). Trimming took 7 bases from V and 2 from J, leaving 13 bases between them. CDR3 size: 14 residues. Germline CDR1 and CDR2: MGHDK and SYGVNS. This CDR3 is CASTEEGVTDTQYF. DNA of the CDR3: TGTGCCAGCACCGAAGAGGGGGTCACAGATACGCAGTATTTT.

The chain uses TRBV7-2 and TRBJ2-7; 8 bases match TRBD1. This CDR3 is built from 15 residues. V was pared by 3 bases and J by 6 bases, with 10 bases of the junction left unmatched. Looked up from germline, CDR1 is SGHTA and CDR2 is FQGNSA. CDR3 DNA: TGTGCCAGCAGCTTCCCCGGGACAGGAAAGTCCGAGCAGTACTTC. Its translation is CASSFPGTGKSEQYF.

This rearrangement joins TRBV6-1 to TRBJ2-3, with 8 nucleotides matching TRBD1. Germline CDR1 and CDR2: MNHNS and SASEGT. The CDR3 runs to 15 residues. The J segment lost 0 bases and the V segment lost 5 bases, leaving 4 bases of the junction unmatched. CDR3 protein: CASSSGTGSTDTQYF. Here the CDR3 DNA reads TGTGCCAGCAGTTCCGGGACAGGAAGCACAGATACGCAGTATTTT.

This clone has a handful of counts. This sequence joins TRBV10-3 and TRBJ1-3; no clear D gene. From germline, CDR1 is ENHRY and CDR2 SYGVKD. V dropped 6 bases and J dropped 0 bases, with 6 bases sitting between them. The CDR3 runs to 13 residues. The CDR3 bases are TGTGCCATCAGAGATAGCTCTGGAAACACCATATATTTT. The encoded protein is CAIRDSSGNTIYF.

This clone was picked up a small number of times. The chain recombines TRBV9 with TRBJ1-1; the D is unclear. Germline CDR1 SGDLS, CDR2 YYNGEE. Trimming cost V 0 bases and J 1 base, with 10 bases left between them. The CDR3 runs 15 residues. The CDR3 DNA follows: TGTGCCAGCAGCGTAGATAGGGAGGCGAACACTGAAGCTTTCTTT. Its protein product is CASSVDREANTEAFF.

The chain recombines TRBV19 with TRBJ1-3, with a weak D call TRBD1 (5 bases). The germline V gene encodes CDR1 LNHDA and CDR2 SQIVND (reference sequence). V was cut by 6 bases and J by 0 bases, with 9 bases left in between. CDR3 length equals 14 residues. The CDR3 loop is CASSLGLSGNTIYF. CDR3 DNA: TGTGCCAGTAGCTTGGGGCTCTCTGGAAACACCATATATTTT. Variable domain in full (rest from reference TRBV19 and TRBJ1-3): DGGITQSPKYLFRKEGQNVTLSCEQNLNHDAMYWYRQDPGQGLRLIYYSQIVNDFQKGDIAEGYSVSREKKESFPLTVTSAQKNPTAFYLCASSLGLSGNTIYFGEGSWLTVV.

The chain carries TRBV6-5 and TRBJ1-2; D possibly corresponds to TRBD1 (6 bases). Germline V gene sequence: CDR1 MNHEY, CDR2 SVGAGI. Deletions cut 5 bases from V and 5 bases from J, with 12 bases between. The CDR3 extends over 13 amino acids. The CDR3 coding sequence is TGTGCCAGCAGTCAGGGGACACTGTATGGCTACACCTTC. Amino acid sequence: CASSQGTLYGYTF.

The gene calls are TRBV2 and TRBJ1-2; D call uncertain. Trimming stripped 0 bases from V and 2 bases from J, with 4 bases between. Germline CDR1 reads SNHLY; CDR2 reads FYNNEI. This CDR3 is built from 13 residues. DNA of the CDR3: TGTGCCAGCAGTGAAGCGGAGAACTATGGCTACACCTTC. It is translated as CASSEAENYGYTF. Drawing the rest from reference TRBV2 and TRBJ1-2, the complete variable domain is EPEVTQTPSHQVTQMGQEVILRCVPISNHLYFYWYRQILGQKVEFLVSFYNNEISEKSEIFDDQFSVERPDGSNFTLKIRSTKLEDSAMYFCASSEAENYGYTFGSGTRLTVV.

DNA for the CDR3: TGTGCCAGCAGCGTAGCTGGGGGCCGTGAAAAACTGTTTTTT. Translated, it gives CASSVAGGREKLFF. The gene calls are TRBV9 and TRBJ1-4, with a weak D call TRBD1 (6 bases). CDR3 size: 14 residues. Germline CDR1 reads SGDLS; CDR2 reads YYNGEE. V was cut by 0 bases and J by 7 bases, with 10 bases left in between. The full variable domain, with the rest looked up from reference TRBV9 and TRBJ1-4, is DSGVTQTPKHLITATGQRVTLRCSPRSGDLSVYWYQQSLDQGLQFLIQYYNGEERAKGNILERFSAQQFPDLHSELNLSSLELGDSALYFCASSVAGGREKLFFGSGTQLSVL.

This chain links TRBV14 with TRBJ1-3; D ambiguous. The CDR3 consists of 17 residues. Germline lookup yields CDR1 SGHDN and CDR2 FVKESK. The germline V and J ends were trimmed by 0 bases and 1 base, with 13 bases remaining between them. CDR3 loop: CASSQDQEGNSGNTIYF. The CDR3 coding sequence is TGTGCCAGCAGCCAAGATCAGGAGGGCAATTCTGGAAACACCATATATTTT.

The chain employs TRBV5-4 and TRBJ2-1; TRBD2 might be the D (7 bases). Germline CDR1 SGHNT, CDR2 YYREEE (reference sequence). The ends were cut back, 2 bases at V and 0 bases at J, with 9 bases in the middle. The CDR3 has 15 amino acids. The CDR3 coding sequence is TGTGCCAGCAGCTTAGGGGGGGACTCCTACAATGAGCAGTTCTTC. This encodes CASSLGGDSYNEQFF.

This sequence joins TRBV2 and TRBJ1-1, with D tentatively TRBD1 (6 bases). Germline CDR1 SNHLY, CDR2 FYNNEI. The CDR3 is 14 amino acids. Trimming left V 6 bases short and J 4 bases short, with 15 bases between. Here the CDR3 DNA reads TGTGCCAGCAGCGGCACGACAGGAGCCACTGAAGCTTTCTTT. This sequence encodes CASSGTTGATEAFF.

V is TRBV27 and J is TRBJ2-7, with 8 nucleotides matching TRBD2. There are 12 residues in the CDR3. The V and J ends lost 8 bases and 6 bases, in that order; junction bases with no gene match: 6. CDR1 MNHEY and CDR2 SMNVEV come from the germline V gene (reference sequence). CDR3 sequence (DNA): TGTGCCAGCCGGGGGGGATGGGCCGAGCAGTACTTC. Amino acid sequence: CASRGGWAEQYF.

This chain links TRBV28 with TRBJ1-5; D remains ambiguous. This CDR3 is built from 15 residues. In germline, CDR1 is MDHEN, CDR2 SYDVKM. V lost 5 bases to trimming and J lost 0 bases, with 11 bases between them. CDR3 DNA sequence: TGTGCCAGCAGTCCGGGTGTGCATAGCAATCAGCCCCAGCATTTT. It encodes CASSPGVHSNQPQHF. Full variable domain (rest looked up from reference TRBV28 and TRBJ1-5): DVKVTQSSRYLVKRTGEKVFLECVQDMDHENMFWYRQDPGLGLRLIYFSYDVKMKEKGDIPEGYSVSREKKERFSLILESASTNQTSMYLCASSPGVHSNQPQHFGDGTRLSIL.

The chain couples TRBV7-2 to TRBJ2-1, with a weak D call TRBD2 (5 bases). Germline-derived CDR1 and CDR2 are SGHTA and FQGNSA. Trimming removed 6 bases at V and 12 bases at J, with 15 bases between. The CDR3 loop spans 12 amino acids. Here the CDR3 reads CASSSLGIGQFF. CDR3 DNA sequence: TGTGCCAGCAGTTCCCTCGGGATCGGGCAGTTCTTC.

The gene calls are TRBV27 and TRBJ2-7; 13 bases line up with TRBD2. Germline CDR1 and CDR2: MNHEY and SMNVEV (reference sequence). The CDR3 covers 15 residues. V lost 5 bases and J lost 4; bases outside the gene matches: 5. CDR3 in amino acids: CASSRLAGGLYEQYF. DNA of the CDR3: TGTGCCAGCAGTCGACTAGCGGGGGGACTTTACGAGCAGTACTTC.

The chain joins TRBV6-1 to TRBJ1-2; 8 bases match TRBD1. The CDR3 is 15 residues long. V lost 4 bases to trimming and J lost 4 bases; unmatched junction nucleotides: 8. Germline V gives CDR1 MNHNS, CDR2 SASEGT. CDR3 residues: CASSVQGAHFYGYTF. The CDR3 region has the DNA TGTGCCAGCAGTGTTCAGGGGGCGCACTTCTATGGCTACACCTTC.

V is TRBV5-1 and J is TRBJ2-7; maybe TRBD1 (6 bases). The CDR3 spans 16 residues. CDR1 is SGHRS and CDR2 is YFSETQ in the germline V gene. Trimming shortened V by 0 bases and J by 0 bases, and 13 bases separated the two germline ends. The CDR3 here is CASSLAEGTSSYEQYF. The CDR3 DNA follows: TGCGCCAGCAGCTTGGCCGAGGGGACAAGCTCCTACGAGCAGTACTTC.

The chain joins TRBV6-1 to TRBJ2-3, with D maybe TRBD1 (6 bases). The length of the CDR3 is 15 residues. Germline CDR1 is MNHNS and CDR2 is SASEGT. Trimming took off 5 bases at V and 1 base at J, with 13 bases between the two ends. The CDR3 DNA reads TGTGCCAGCAGTAACAGGGCCATGGGCACAGATACGCAGTATTTT. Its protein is CASSNRAMGTDTQYF.

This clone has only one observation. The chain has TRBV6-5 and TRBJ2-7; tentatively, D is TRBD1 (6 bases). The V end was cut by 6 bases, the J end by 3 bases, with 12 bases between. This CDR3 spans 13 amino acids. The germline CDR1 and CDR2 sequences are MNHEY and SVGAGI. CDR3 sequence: CASSPMDSYEQYF. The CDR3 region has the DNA TGTGCCAGCAGCCCCATGGACAGCTACGAGCAGTACTTC.

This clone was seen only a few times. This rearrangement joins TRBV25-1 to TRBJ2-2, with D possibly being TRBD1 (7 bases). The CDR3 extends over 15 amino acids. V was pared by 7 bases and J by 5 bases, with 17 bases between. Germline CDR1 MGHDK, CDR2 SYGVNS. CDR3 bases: TGTGCCAGCAATAACGGACAGGAGGGAACCGGGGAGCTGTTTTTT. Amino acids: CASNNGQEGTGELFF.